This entry lists 30 T cell receptor beta chains sequenced from one sample in a study of blood T cell repertoires in COVID-19. Assay used: immunoSEQ multiplex PCR; TCRdb lists only in-frame clones, some missing. Of around 260,000 clones listed, approximately 85% are singletons. The sequenced sample was PBMCs or T cells enriched from blood (not recorded which). The receptor set was obtained from a woman in her 30s who had recovered from COVID-19.

The rearrangement links TRBV7-2 to TRBJ2-2; TRBD1 aligns across 9 bases. Losses at the gene ends were 4 bases for V and 7 bases for J; bases not matched to a gene: 10. This CDR3 has 16 residues. Germline lookup yields CDR1 SGHTA and CDR2 FQGNSA. CDR3 region: CASSSRTGARVGELFF. CDR3 DNA sequence: TGTGCCAGCAGCTCGCGGACAGGGGCTCGGGTCGGGGAGCTGTTTTTT.

This chain links TRBV6-2 or TRBV6-3 with TRBJ1-6; 9 bases line up with TRBD1. The germline CDR1 and CDR2 sequences are MNHEY and SVGEGT. Unmatched junction bases numbered 15, after V lost 5 bases and J lost 7 bases. The CDR3 runs to 18 residues. The CDR3 DNA follows: TGTGCCAGCAGTCCCAGCATTTACAGACAGGGGGGCAATTCACCCCTCCACTTT. Encoded protein: CASSPSIYRQGGNSPLHF.

The rearrangement joins TRBV28 to TRBJ2-3, with TRBD1 matching over 8 bases. Germline V CDR1 and CDR2: MDHEN, SYDVKM. The ends lost 3 bases at V and 4 bases at J; junction bases unmatched: 12. This CDR3 is 17 amino acids long. CDR3 region: CASSLGSRGLDSDTQYF. In nucleotides, the CDR3 is TGTGCCAGCAGTTTGGGGAGCAGGGGGCTTGACTCAGATACGCAGTATTTT.

This rearrangement joins TRBV29-1 to TRBJ1-2; 7 nucleotides agree with TRBD1. Germline lookup yields CDR1 SQVTM and CDR2 ANQGSEA. Trimming at V came to 6 bases and at J to 4 bases, leaving 14 bases not matched to a gene. CDR3 length equals 15 residues. CDR3 protein: CSVIGGGQAIYGYTF. In nucleotides, the CDR3 is TGCAGCGTGATCGGGGGAGGACAGGCGATCTATGGCTACACCTTC.

The rearrangement joins TRBV14 to TRBJ2-3; D may be TRBD2 (5 bases). Germline V gene sequence: CDR1 SGHDN, CDR2 FVKESK. The CDR3 covers 14 residues. The V and J ends lost 4 bases and 1 base respectively, with 9 bases between them. CDR3 sequence reads: CASSPTRGTDTQYF. In DNA form, the CDR3 reads TGTGCCAGCAGCCCCACTAGGGGCACAGATACGCAGTATTTT.

The CDR3 DNA sequence: TGTGCCAGCGGAACAGGGATTCGGTTATTGAACACTGAAGCTTTCTTT. This encodes CASGTGIRLLNTEAFF. V and J are TRBV13 and TRBJ1-1; D may be TRBD1 (6 bases). The CDR3 spans 16 residues. The V end lost 8 bases, the J end lost 0 bases, and 19 bases lay between the germline ends. Germline CDR1 and CDR2: PRHDT and FYEKMQ (reference sequence).

This chain joins TRBV5-1 and TRBJ2-7, with 9 bases lining up with TRBD1. V lost 0 bases and J lost 3; bases outside the gene matches: 4. The CDR3 contains 15 residues. CDR1 SGHRS and CDR2 YFSETQ come from the germline V gene. CDR3 sequence reads: CASSLAPGQGYEQYF. In DNA form, the CDR3 reads TGCGCCAGCAGCTTGGCCCCGGGACAGGGCTACGAGCAGTACTTC.

The J gene is TRBJ1-6, the V gene TRBV9; no clear D gene. The V gene's germline CDR1 is SGDLS and CDR2 YYNGEE. Trimming shortened V by 0 bases and J by 4 bases, and 11 bases separated the two germline ends. The CDR3 is 16 residues long. The CDR3 is CASSVGQVGYNSPLHF. The CDR3 DNA reads TGTGCCAGCAGCGTAGGGCAGGTTGGATATAATTCACCCCTCCACTTT.

V gene TRBV20-1 combines with J gene TRBJ2-7; D gene uncertain. CDR1 and CDR2 (germline): DFQATT, SNEGSKA (reference sequence). This CDR3 spans 11 amino acids. Trimming removed 8 bases from V and 7 bases from J, with 15 bases in between. CDR3 sequence (DNA): TGCAGTCCGAGTAGTTTAGTGGAGCAGTACTTC. This codes for CSPSSLVEQYF.

In DNA, the CDR3 is TGTGCCAGCAGCCGGACCGTTAGCGGAGGAGCTTTCTTT. Translated: CASSRTVSGGAFF. This chain uses TRBV14 with TRBJ1-1; D call uncertain. The CDR3 has 13 residues. Germline V gene lookup returns CDR1 SGHDN and CDR2 FVKESK. Trimming took off 4 bases at V and 10 bases at J, with 16 bases between the two ends.

This CDR3 reads CASSRTASNYGYTF. The DNA of the CDR3 is TGTGCCAGCAGTAGGACAGCAAGTAACTATGGCTACACCTTC. The rearrangement links TRBV6-5 to TRBJ1-2; D possibly corresponds to TRBD1 (6 bases). V was trimmed by 5 bases and J by 1 base, leaving 11 bases between them. Germline CDR1 is MNHEY and CDR2 is SVGAGI. The CDR3 runs 14 residues.

The chain joins TRBV30 to TRBJ2-2; TRBD2 matches at 8 bases. Germline V gene data show CDR1 as GTSNPN and CDR2 as SVGIG (reference sequence). Unmatched junction bases numbered 16, after V lost 1 base and J lost 6 bases. The CDR3 is made up of 18 amino acids. CDR3 in amino acids: CAWSAPSYAGTRAGELFF. For the CDR3, the DNA is TGTGCCTGGAGTGCCCCAAGTTACGCCGGGACTAGGGCCGGGGAGCTGTTTTTT.

This chain connects TRBV20-1 to TRBJ1-1, with D possibly matching TRBD1 (5 bases). Trimming removed 3 bases at V and 0 bases at J, with 8 bases between. Germline V gene sequence: CDR1 DFQATT, CDR2 SNEGSKA (reference sequence). There are 13 residues in the CDR3. CDR3 DNA: TGCAGTGCTAGTAGGGACTTGAACACTGAAGCTTTCTTT. As protein: CSASRDLNTEAFF.

V and J are TRBV12-3 or TRBV12-4 and TRBJ1-5, with TRBD1 identical over 7 bases. V shed 7 bases, J shed 5 bases, and the junction held 5 bases outside the gene matches. This CDR3 contains 13 residues. CDR3 protein: CASTGTAYQPQHF. CDR3 in DNA: TGTGCCAGCACTGGGACAGCCTATCAGCCCCAGCATTTT.

V and J are TRBV4-2 and TRBJ2-2; unclear D gene. Germline-derived CDR1 and CDR2 are LGHNA and YNFKEQ. The CDR3 runs to 14 residues. Trimming removed 0 bases from V and 6 bases from J, with 8 bases in between. The CDR3 is CASSQDEVPGELFF. CDR3 DNA sequence: TGTGCCAGCAGCCAAGATGAGGTTCCCGGGGAGCTGTTTTTT.

The rearrangement links TRBV28 to TRBJ2-7, with 12 bases aligning to TRBD1. Germline V lookup: CDR1 MDHEN, CDR2 SYDVKM. Trimming took 6 bases from V and 4 from J; bases not matched to a gene: 4. CDR3 length: 14 amino acids. CDR3: CASRTGQGAYEQYF. For the CDR3, the DNA is TGTGCCAGCAGGACGGGACAGGGGGCTTACGAGCAGTACTTC.

This clone was counted once. V and J are TRBV30 and TRBJ1-4; 10 nucleotides align to TRBD1. CDR3 length equals 15 residues. The germline CDR1 and CDR2 sequences are GTSNPN and SVGIG (reference sequence). V gave up 3 bases and J gave up 0 bases; unmatched junction bases: 1. CDR3 coding DNA: TGTGCCTGGAGGGGACAGGGGCCAACTAATGAAAAACTGTTTTTT. Translation: CAWRGQGPTNEKLFF.

The chain carries TRBV5-4 and TRBJ2-5, with TRBD1 as a possible D gene (5 bases). The CDR3 spans 14 residues. V lost 0 bases, J lost 5 bases, and 11 bases lay in between. The V gene's germline CDR1 is SGHNT and CDR2 YYREEE (reference sequence). The chain's CDR3 is CASSLDRREETQYF. The CDR3 nucleotides are TGTGCCAGCAGCTTGGACAGGCGAGAGGAGACCCAGTACTTC.

The gene calls are TRBV7-8 and TRBJ2-7; D not resolved. This CDR3 is built from 11 residues. In germline, CDR1 is SGHVS, CDR2 FQNEAQ. Deletions cut 3 bases from V and 5 bases from J, with 5 bases between. CDR3 sequence (DNA): TGTGCCAGCAGCTTTCGGGACGAGCAGTACTTC. Protein sequence: CASSFRDEQYF.

This chain connects TRBV15 to TRBJ1-1; no definite D call. Trimming took 1 base from V and 6 from J, leaving 6 bases between them. Germline values: CDR1 LNHNV, CDR2 YYDKDF (reference sequence). The CDR3 runs 12 residues. This CDR3 is CATSRANAEAFF. CDR3 DNA sequence: TGTGCCACCAGCAGAGCTAACGCTGAAGCTTTCTTT. Full variable domain (missing parts from reference TRBV15 and TRBJ1-1): DAMVIQNPRYQVTQFGKPVTLSCSQTLNHNVMYWYQQKSSQAPKLLFHYYDKDFNNEADTPDNFQSRRPNTSFCFLDIRSPGLGDTAMYLCATSRANAEAFFGQGTRLTVV.

CDR3 amino acids: CASSPDTGELFF. For the CDR3, the DNA is TGTGCCAGCAGCCCTGACACCGGGGAGCTGTTTTTT. The chain uses TRBV3-1 (or the pseudogene TRBV3-2) and TRBJ2-2; D unresolved. The CDR3 has 12 amino acids. CDR1 is LGHDT and CDR2 is YNNKEL in the germline V gene (reference sequence). V lost 4 bases, J lost 3 bases, and 3 bases lay in between.

This chain uses TRBV28 with TRBJ1-1, with D maybe TRBD1 (5 bases). The V gene's germline CDR1 is MDHEN and CDR2 SYDVKM. V lost 3 bases, J lost 0 bases, and 8 bases lay in between. This CDR3 is 14 amino acids long. In DNA, the CDR3 is TGTGCCAGCAGTTTTGGACACATGAACACTGAAGCTTTCTTT. Its protein is CASSFGHMNTEAFF.

The chain is built from TRBV7-9 and TRBJ1-4; no definite D call. V was clipped by 5 bases and J by 1 base, with 14 bases between them. The CDR3 has 16 amino acids. Germline V gene sequence: CDR1 SEHNR, CDR2 FQNEAQ (reference sequence). CDR3 nucleotides: TGTGCCAGCAGCCCCGGAACAGTGATAACTAATGAAAAACTGTTTTTT. It translates to CASSPGTVITNEKLFF.

The V gene is TRBV27, the J gene TRBJ2-3; TRBD2 matches 9 bases. CDR3 size: 13 residues. The V gene's germline CDR1 is MNHEY and CDR2 SMNVEV (reference sequence). The ends lost 8 bases at V and 1 base at J; junction bases unmatched: 1. In nucleotides, the CDR3 is TGTGCCAGCCAGCGGGAGGGCACAGATACGCAGTATTTT. This sequence encodes CASQREGTDTQYF.

V is TRBV7-8 and J is TRBJ2-4; 8 bases fit TRBD1. CDR3 length equals 16 residues. Germline CDR1 and CDR2: SGHVS and FQNEAQ. J lost 0 bases, V lost 5 bases, and 6 bases had no gene match. Here the CDR3 reads CASSKTRGQAKNIQYF. CDR3 nucleotides: TGTGCCAGCAGCAAAACCAGGGGGCAAGCCAAAAACATTCAGTACTTC. The variable domain in full, with the rest retrieved from reference TRBV7-8 and TRBJ2-4, is GAGVSQSPRYKVAKRGQDVALRCDPISGHVSLFWYQQALGQGPEFLTYFQNEAQLDKSGLPSDRFFAERPEGSVSTLKIQRTQQEDSAVYLCASSKTRGQAKNIQYFGAGTRLSVL.

The chain combines TRBV2 with TRBJ1-4, with D perhaps matching TRBD1 (6 bases). This CDR3 region has 19 residues. Germline lookup yields CDR1 SNHLY and CDR2 FYNNEI. V lost 0 bases and J lost 8, with 25 bases in between. The CDR3 nucleotides are TGTGCCAGCAGTGAAGCCCTTTCCCCATCAAGACAGGAAAGGGAAAAACTGTTTTTT. Translated, it gives CASSEALSPSRQEREKLFF. Drawing the rest from reference TRBV2 and TRBJ1-4, the complete variable domain is EPEVTQTPSHQVTQMGQEVILRCVPISNHLYFYWYRQILGQKVEFLVSFYNNEISEKSEIFDDQFSVERPDGSNFTLKIRSTKLEDSAMYFCASSEALSPSRQEREKLFFGSGTQLSVL.

The chain combines TRBV21-1 with TRBJ2-7; the table's D call TRBD1 went unverified against the DNA. TRBV21-1 is designated a pseudogene. The CDR3 contains 17 residues. The CDR3 protein is CASSKGGGDRRSYEQYF. CDR3 coding DNA: TGTGCCAGCAGCAAAGGGGGAGGGGACAGGCGGTCCTACGAGCAGTACTTC.

For this clone: A junction end diverges from the germline sequence, so it may reflect a read error. The chain has TRBV19 and TRBJ1-1, with D possibly TRBD1 on 5 matching bases. Germline assignment: CDR1 LNHDA and CDR2 SQIVND (reference sequence). The CDR3 covers 15 residues. CDR3 coding DNA: TGTGCCAGTAGGATAGAAGTCGGGGGGAACACTGAAGCTTTCTTT. Amino acids: CASRIEVGGNTEAFF. Using reference TRBV19 and TRBJ1-1 for the parts outside the CDR3, the full variable domain is DGGITQSPKYLFRKEGQNVTLSCEQNLNHDAMYWYRQDPGQGLRLIYYSQIVNDFQKGDIAEGYSVSREKKESFPLTVTSAQKNPTAFYLCASRIEVGGNTEAFFGQGTRLTVV.

The rearrangement joins TRBV2 to TRBJ1-5; D not certain. CDR3 size: 16 residues. Germline loops: CDR1 SNHLY, CDR2 FYNNEI. V was shortened by 6 bases and J by 2 bases, with 17 bases between the two germline ends. The CDR3, as DNA: TGTGCCAGCAGGACGGGAACGACGCGGGGCAATCAGCCCCAGCATTTT. This encodes CASRTGTTRGNQPQHF.

This clone was recorded once. The chain uses TRBV2 and TRBJ1-1; D possibly corresponds to TRBD1 (6 bases). The V gene lost 3 bases and the J gene lost 4 bases, with 12 bases spanning the gap. The germline CDR1 and CDR2 sequences are SNHLY and FYNNEI. CDR3 length: 14 residues. For the CDR3, the DNA is TGTGCCAGCAGTGATCAGGGGCGGGTCACTGAAGCTTTCTTT. This translates into CASSDQGRVTEAFF.